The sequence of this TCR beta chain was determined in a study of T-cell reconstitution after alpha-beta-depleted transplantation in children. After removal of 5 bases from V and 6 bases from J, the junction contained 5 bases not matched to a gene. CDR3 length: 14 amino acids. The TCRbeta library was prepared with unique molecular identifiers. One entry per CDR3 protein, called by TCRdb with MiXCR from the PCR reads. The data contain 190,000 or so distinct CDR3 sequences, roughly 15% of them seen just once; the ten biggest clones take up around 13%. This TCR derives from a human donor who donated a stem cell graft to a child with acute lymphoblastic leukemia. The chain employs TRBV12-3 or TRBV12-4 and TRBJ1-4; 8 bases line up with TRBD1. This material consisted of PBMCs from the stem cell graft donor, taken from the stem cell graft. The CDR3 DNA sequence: TGTGCCAGCAGTCTGACAGGGGTGGATGAAAAACTGTTTTTT. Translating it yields CASSLTGVDEKLFF.